The rows below give T cell receptor beta chains drawn from one sample of a study of cytomegalovirus exposure and HLA in healthy donors. The method was immunoSEQ multiplex PCR; TCRdb's version includes in-frame clones alone and lacks a portion of them. The repertoire includes tens of thousands of clones, 75% of them detected once, and roughly 2.2% sits in the top ten. Specimen: PBMCs. Receptor source: a middle-aged man in good health and CMV-seronegative. CDR3s include the opening cysteine and the closing phenylalanine or tryptophan. D genes are given only for firm matches. A row's size may be missing; if present it is once, few, many or a size class.

size,V,D,length,J,DNA,CDR3
.,TRBV30,TRBD2,14,TRBJ2-2,TGTGCCTGGAGTCGACTAGCGGGAGACGGGGAGCTGTTTTTT,CAWSRLAGDGELFF
.,TRBV15,TRBD2,14,TRBJ2-2,TGTGCCACCAGCCTCCTAGCGGGGGGCGGGGAGCTGTTTTTT,CATSLLAGGGELFF
.,TRBV12-5,.,13,TRBJ2-3,TGTGCTAGTGGTTTTCAGGGAACAGATACGCAGTATTTT,CASGFQGTDTQYF
.,TRBV4-1,TRBD1,19,TRBJ1-6,TGCGCCAGCAGCCCTCCTTTAGGGACAGAAAGCTCCTATAATTCACCCCTCCACTTT,CASSPPLGTESSYNSPLHF
.,TRBV7-9,TRBD2,17,TRBJ2-1,TGTGCCAGCAGCCTCACGGGCGGGACTAGTCTTTCCGATGAGCAGTTCTTC,CASSLTGGTSLSDEQFF
once,TRBV10-3,.,14,TRBJ1-6,TGTGCCATCAGGCCCGGGGGGGAGGGATCACCCCTCCACTTT,CAIRPGGEGSPLHF
.,TRBV7-2,TRBD2,17,TRBJ2-2,TGTGCCAGCAGCTTAACGATAGCGGGAGGGCCCACCGGGGAGCTGTTTTTT,CASSLTIAGGPTGELFF
.,TRBV27,TRBD1,15,TRBJ1-1,TGTGCCAGCAGTCCGACAGGGGGCAAGAGGGCTGAAGCTTTCTTT,CASSPTGGKRAEAFF
.,TRBV29-1,TRBD2,14,TRBJ2-1,TGCAGCGCCCTTAGCGGGGAGGGCTACAATGAGCAGTTCTTC,CSALSGEGYNEQFF
.,TRBV7-6,TRBD1,16,TRBJ2-7,TGTGCCAGCAGCTTCGCCGGGACAGGAAATTCCTACGAGCAGTACTTC,CASSFAGTGNSYEQYF
.,TRBV5-1,TRBD1,17,TRBJ2-7,TGCGCCAGCAGCTTGGAGGGAACCGGGACAGGGCTCGACGAGCAGTACTTC,CASSLEGTGTGLDEQYF
few,TRBV7-9,.,15,TRBJ2-1,TGTGCCAGCAGCTTAGCTCCCAATCTAGGGGATGAGCAGTTCTTC,CASSLAPNLGDEQFF
once,TRBV5-6,TRBD2,15,TRBJ2-5,TGTGCCAGCAGCTTGCTAGGGCGGGGGCAAGAGACCCAGTACTTC,CASSLLGRGQETQYF
.,TRBV19,TRBD1,14,TRBJ2-2,TGTGCCAGTAGTACGACAGGGATCACCGGGGAGCTGTTTTTT,CASSTTGITGELFF
.,TRBV2,.,14,TRBJ2-7,TGTGCCAGCAGTGAAGCGTTACAGGCCCACGAGCAGTACTTC,CASSEALQAHEQYF
.,TRBV6-5,.,15,TRBJ2-1,TGTGCCAGCAGTTACTCCCGAGGTGGGTCCAATGAGCAGTTCTTC,CASSYSRGGSNEQFF
.,TRBV5-5,.,14,TRBJ1-1,TGTGCCAGCAACCTCCTGGGGGGGAGGACTGAAGCTTTCTTT,CASNLLGGRTEAFF
.,TRBV28,.,16,TRBJ2-6,TGTGCCAGCAGTCGGCGCGGGGACCCTGGGGCCAACGTCCTGACTTTC,CASSRRGDPGANVLTF
.,TRBV28,.,17,TRBJ2-6,TGTGCCAGCAGTCAACCCTTCAGGAGGACTGGGGCCAACGTCCTGACTTTC,CASSQPFRRTGANVLTF
.,TRBV9,TRBD1,15,TRBJ1-2,TGTGCCAGCAGCCCTGAGACAGGGCTAAACTATGGCTACACCTTC,CASSPETGLNYGYTF
.,TRBV6-4,.,17,TRBJ2-1,TGTGCCAGCAGTGCGACACCCGGGCCCCGAGGGTACAATGAGCAGTTCTTC,CASSATPGPRGYNEQFF
.,TRBV6-6,.,14,TRBJ1-2,TGTGCCAGCAGTTACTCGCAAGACAGCTATGGCTACACCTTC,CASSYSQDSYGYTF
.,TRBV7-2,TRBD1,15,TRBJ1-6,TGTGCCAGCAGCTCGCGACAGGGCCAAGGATCACCCCTCCACTTT,CASSSRQGQGSPLHF
.,TRBV28,.,13,TRBJ1-1,TGTGCCAGCAGTTCTCACATGAACACTGAAGCTTTCTTT,CASSSHMNTEAFF
.,TRBV28,TRBD1,14,TRBJ2-7,TGTGCCAGCAGTTTCTCCTGGACAGGGGGCGAGCAGTACTTC,CASSFSWTGGEQYF
.,TRBV20-1,.,11,TRBJ1-1,TGCAGTGCTAGCGTAGGGGGTGAAGCTTTCTTT,CSASVGGEAFF
.,TRBV6-1,TRBD1,13,TRBJ2-1,TGTGCCAGCAACCTTAGACAGGGTTCCGGCGTCTTCTTC,CASNLRQGSGVFF
.,TRBV19,TRBD1,16,TRBJ2-2,TGTGCCAGTAGTATTCGTCCAGGGGGCTTTACCGGGGAGCTGTTTTTT,CASSIRPGGFTGELFF
.,TRBV7-2,TRBD1,15,TRBJ2-7,TGTGCCAGCAGCGACAACAGGGGGCGCCGGGACGAGCAGTACTTC,CASSDNRGRRDEQYF
few,TRBV18,TRBD1,13,TRBJ1-1,TGTGCCAGCTCAGGAGGGACAGGCACTGAAGCTTTCTTT,CASSGGTGTEAFF
once,TRBV5-1,.,13,TRBJ1-2,TGCGCCAGCGGGGCTGACAGTGGCTGGGGCTACACCTTC,CASGADSGWGYTF
.,TRBV25-1,.,13,TRBJ1-2,TGTGCCAGCATGGGGCCTGGGTGGTCTGGCTACACCTTC,CASMGPGWSGYTF
few,TRBV5-1,.,12,TRBJ1-2,TGCGCCAGCAGCTGGGGGACATCCGGCTACACCTTC,CASSWGTSGYTF
.,TRBV5-1,.,15,TRBJ2-7,TGCGCCAGCAGCCTGGGACGGGGGGCTCAGTACGAGCAGTACTTC,CASSLGRGAQYEQYF
.,TRBV5-1,.,14,TRBJ1-6,TGCGCCACTGGGTCAGGGGAATATAATTCACCCCTCCACTTT,CATGSGEYNSPLHF
once,TRBV18,.,14,TRBJ2-3,TGTGCCAGCTCACCACCTGGAGAAGCAGATACGCAGTATTTT,CASSPPGEADTQYF
.,TRBV5-1,.,16,TRBJ1-1,TGCGCCAGCAGCATAAGGACAGAAACATTGAACACTGAAGCTTTCTTT,CASSIRTETLNTEAFF
.,TRBV5-1,TRBD1,13,TRBJ1-2,TGCGCCAGCAGCGACACAGGGGGCTATGGCTACACCTTC,CASSDTGGYGYTF
.,TRBV2,TRBD1,15,TRBJ1-2,TGTGCCAGCAGTACGGACAGGGGAAACAACTATGGCTACACCTTC,CASSTDRGNNYGYTF
.,TRBV19,.,15,TRBJ1-3,TGTGCCAGTAGTATTGAGGGACTCTCTGGAAACACCATATATTTT,CASSIEGLSGNTIYF
.,TRBV5-4,TRBD2,15,TRBJ2-1,TGTGCCAGCAGCTCGGGGGCGGGGGGGCCGAATGAGCAGTTCTTC,CASSSGAGGPNEQFF
few,TRBV2,TRBD2,16,TRBJ2-2,TGTGCCAGCAGTGAATATGGCGGGAGGGACACCGGGGAGCTGTTTTTT,CASSEYGGRDTGELFF
few,TRBV27,.,14,TRBJ2-3,TGTGCCAGCAGTTTACGGGGGATCACAGATACGCAGTATTTT,CASSLRGITDTQYF
.,TRBV28,TRBD1,13,TRBJ1-1,TGTGCCAGCAGTTTAACCCTGGACAGGGAAGCTTTCTTT,CASSLTLDREAFF
.,TRBV7-9,.,16,TRBJ2-5,TGTGCCAGCAGCTTTTCAGGCCAGGGTCTCCAAGAGACCCAGTACTTC,CASSFSGQGLQETQYF
.,TRBV18,TRBD1,13,TRBJ1-1,TGTGCCAGCTCACGAGGACAGGGCACTGAAGCTTTCTTT,CASSRGQGTEAFF
few,TRBV4-1,TRBD2,18,TRBJ2-3,TGCGCCAGCAGCCAAGAAGGTGGAGGAGGACTAGTAGGAGATACGCAGTATTTT,CASSQEGGGGLVGDTQYF
many,TRBV7-9,.,13,TRBJ1-1,TGTGCCAGCAGCCCAGCGGGGAGCACTGAAGCTTTCTTT,CASSPAGSTEAFF
.,TRBV2,.,14,TRBJ2-2,TGTGCCAGCAGTGGTCCGGGGGACACCGGGGAGCTGTTTTTT,CASSGPGDTGELFF
.,TRBV7-9,TRBD1,14,TRBJ2-7,TGTGCCAGCAGCCCACGACAGGGGGCTTACGAGCAGTACTTC,CASSPRQGAYEQYF
.,TRBV7-9,TRBD1,14,TRBJ1-2,TGTTCCAGCAGCCCAGAATCCGGACAGGATGGCTACACCTTC,CSSSPESGQDGYTF
.,TRBV18,.,17,TRBJ1-4,TGTGCCAGCTCACGCCTACCGAACAGGGCAACTAATGAAAAACTGTTTTTT,CASSRLPNRATNEKLFF